This T cell receptor beta chain was captured in a study of OX40 agonist ivuxolimab in advanced cancers. Germline V lookup: CDR1 SEHNR, CDR2 FQNEAQ (reference sequence). V gave up 5 bases and J gave up 4 bases; unmatched junction bases: 11. This CDR3 is built from 16 residues. Prior autoimmune disease or systemic immunosuppression barred patients. Samples of blood were obtained at baseline, on cycle 4 day 1, and on cycle 7 day 1. In its sample, this clone was seen once. Profiled with immunoSEQ multiplex PCR; TCRdb holds only in-frame clones, not every one. The sample holds about 73,000 clones; around 89% are singletons and the top ten take 11%.

The TCR originated in an adult with an advanced solid tumor such as melanoma, head and neck, liver or kidney cancer. The sample here was CD4+ or CD8+ T cells sorted from blood, taken in a trial of the OX40 agonist ivuxolimab. This chain joins TRBV7-9 and TRBJ2-5, with TRBD1 matching over 9 bases. As DNA, the CDR3 is TGTGCCAGCAGCGGAACCACAGGGGGCTCAAGAGAGACCCAGTACTTC. This translates into CASSGTTGGSRETQYF.